These T cell receptor beta chains were read from a single sample in a study of blood T cell repertoires in COVID-19. Some clones are missing from TCRdb's copy, which holds only in-frame ones; the method was immunoSEQ multiplex PCR. Here the sample spans around 150,000 clones, over 65% being singletons. Material for sequencing was peripheral blood. The origin of the receptors is a man in his 70s with acute or convalescent COVID-19. CDR3s include the opening cysteine and the closing phenylalanine or tryptophan.

J	length	V	CDR3
TRBJ2-1	16	TRBV7-2	CASSLAGGGASDEQFF
TRBJ1-2	13	TRBV18	CASTGPGGYGYTF
TRBJ2-3	16	TRBV18	CASSPPGMRYTDTQYF
TRBJ2-1	14	TRBV10-1	CVSGRDFQKNEQFF
TRBJ1-6	15	TRBV5-1	CACHPRTGNNSPLHF
TRBJ2-1	18	TRBV7-2	CASSLEASGGPPYNEQLF
TRBJ2-2	15	TRBV5-1	CASSPTGGRTGELFF
TRBJ1-2	13	TRBV19	CASSILDNRGYTF
TRBJ2-2	15	TRBV6-6	CASRTRVSPPGELFF
TRBJ2-7	14	TRBV5-6	CASRWTGGSYEQYF
TRBJ2-1	15	TRBV5-4	CASSLGRGLGNEQFF
TRBJ1-3	15	TRBV7-8	CASSMGLNSGNTIYF
TRBJ1-2	16	TRBV27	CASSSGQGIGDYGYTF
TRBJ2-7	15	TRBV28	CASSFGPGGRYEQYF
TRBJ2-2	15	TRBV6-5	CASRGRGQTTGELFF
TRBJ1-1	15	TRBV5-1	CASSTRQGAITEAFF
TRBJ1-1	14	TRBV28	CASKTGGDVTEAFF
TRBJ2-5	14	TRBV7-9	CASSRGGGQETQYF
TRBJ2-3	17	TRBV11-2	CASSFAGTGEGTDTQYF
TRBJ1-2	15	TRBV6-5	CASKIGTATLYGYTF
TRBJ1-2	15	TRBV5-4	CASSLEQGGVYGYTF
TRBJ1-1	14	TRBV6-4	CASSLDRANTEAFF
TRBJ2-2	15	TRBV6-2/TRBV6-3	CASSYQIGDTGELFF
TRBJ2-5	16	TRBV6-6	CASSPKWASGQETQYF
TRBJ2-5	16	TRBV24-1	CATSDLARGHQETQYF
TRBJ1-5	16	TRBV29-1	CSVGDGGGVDNQPQHF
TRBJ2-7	14	TRBV19	CASSTGGFSYEQYF
TRBJ1-4	16	TRBV18	CASSPKGTGGGEKLFF